This section outlines one T cell receptor (beta chain) sequence together with its context. This record belongs to a study of T cell changes during pregnancy in multiple sclerosis. TCRdb's table, derived via immunoSEQ multiplex PCR, lists solely in-frame clones and lacks some. The sample shows roughly 56,000 clones, about 90% of them seen only once. The CDR3 sequence is 15 residues long. Trimming stripped 11 bases from V and 5 bases from J, with 19 bases between. The V gene's germline CDR1 is ENHRY and CDR2 SYGVKD. J is TRBJ1-6 and V is TRBV10-3; D call uncertain. This specimen was CD4+ T cells from peripheral blood mononuclear cells, taken after pregnancy. This sequence originates from a female donor in good health, enrolled as a control in a pregnancy study. The CDR3 loop is CAARTQVTDNSPLHF. CDR3 bases: TGTGCCGCCCGAACGCAGGTGACGGATAATTCACCCCTCCACTTT.